A single TCR beta chain is shown here with its context. Its antigen is as yet unknown. The CDR3 sequence is 14 residues long. Per germline, CDR1 ENHRY and CDR2 SYGVKD. Trimming cost V 6 bases and J 6 bases; bases outside gene matches: 7. These data originate in a study of T cell responses to AZD1222 COVID-19 vaccine. Whole-study results and caveats: Clonal diversity was possibly underestimated, and the donors were mostly white British, with more females.

Using immunoSEQ multiplex PCR, the repertoire was profiled, and TCRdb retains in-frame clones only, with some absent. This sample has fewer than 180,000 clones, with around 94% found just once. The sequences come from peripheral blood, collected on day 0 of AZD1222 vaccination. This clonotype was obtained from an adult in good health. The chain joins TRBV10-3 to TRBJ2-1, with 8 bases lining up with TRBD2. The CDR3, as DNA: TGTGCCATCAGATCACTAGCGGCCGGCAATGAGCAGTTCTTC. Translated: CAIRSLAAGNEQFF.